These 19 T cell receptor beta chains came from one sample sequenced in a study of blood T cell repertoires in COVID-19. Assay: immunoSEQ multiplex PCR; the TCRdb copy retains only in-frame clones and omits some. Of 140,000 to 150,000 clones listed, over 70% are singletons. Specimen: peripheral blood. The receptors were sampled from a man aged 65 to 79 who had recovered from COVID-19.

The chain joins TRBV30 to TRBJ2-1; unclear D gene. This CDR3 has 13 residues. Between the trimmed V and J ends, which lost 4 bases and 7 bases, there was a span of 14 bases. Looked up from germline, CDR1 is GTSNPN and CDR2 is SVGIG (reference sequence). The CDR3 is CAWTETVRNEQFF. DNA for the CDR3: TGTGCCTGGACGGAGACCGTAAGGAATGAGCAGTTCTTC.

The chain combines TRBV11-2 with TRBJ1-1; D is unclear. V gave up 2 bases and J gave up 4 bases, with 11 bases separating them. Per the germline V gene, CDR1 is SGHAT and CDR2 is FQNNGV. CDR3 size: 14 residues. CDR3 amino acids: CASSLPVRGTEAFF. In DNA, the CDR3 is TGTGCCAGCAGCTTACCCGTCCGGGGCACTGAAGCTTTCTTT.

This clone has only one observation. A read error may account for a junction end that differs from germline. The chain joins TRBV11-2 to TRBJ2-7; D might be TRBD2 (6 bases). This CDR3 has 14 amino acids. Germline V gene data show CDR1 as SGHAT and CDR2 as FQNNGV. In DNA form, the CDR3 reads TGTGCCAGCAGCTTGAGCGGGTACTCCTACGGGCAGTACTTC. Protein: CASSLSGYSYGQYF. Full variable domain (rest looked up from reference TRBV11-2 and TRBJ2-7): EAGVAQSPRYKIIEKRQSVAFWCNPISGHATLYWYQQILGQGPKLLIQFQNNGVVDDSQLPKDRFSAERLKGVDSTLKIQPAKLEDSAVYLCASSLSGYSYGQYFGPGTRLTVT.

The rearrangement joins TRBV5-4 to TRBJ2-1; 12 bases are a match to TRBD2. This CDR3 has 18 amino acids. CDR1 and CDR2 from the germline V gene are SGHNT and YYREEE (reference sequence). V was clipped by 0 bases and J by 0 bases; unmatched bases: 4. DNA of the CDR3: TGTGCCAGCAGCTTGGACCTAGCGGGAGGGGGCTCCTACAATGAGCAGTTCTTC. Its protein product is CASSLDLAGGGSYNEQFF.

The rearrangement uses TRBV21-1 and TRBJ2-5; no DNA check was done on the table's D call, TRBD2. TRBV21-1 corresponds to a pseudogene. The CDR3 spans 15 residues. The CDR3 reads CASSMPGLGVETQYF. The CDR3 nucleotides read TGTGCCAGCAGCATGCCGGGACTAGGGGTGGAGACCCAGTACTTC.

V is TRBV7-2 and J is TRBJ2-7, with 7 bases matching TRBD1. CDR1 SGHTA and CDR2 FQGNSA come from the germline V gene. This CDR3 is 15 amino acids long. J lost 5 bases, V lost 5 bases, and 12 bases had no gene match. The DNA for the CDR3 is TGTGCCAGCAGCACCACCCGTGGGGACAGTCACGAGCAGTACTTC. Amino acid sequence: CASSTTRGDSHEQYF.

The V gene is TRBV7-2, the J gene TRBJ2-3; D ambiguous. The CDR3 extends over 16 amino acids. Germline V CDR1 and CDR2: SGHTA, FQGNSA. Trimming shortened V by 4 bases and J by 2 bases, and 16 bases separated the two germline ends. The CDR3 region has the DNA TGTGCCAGCAGCTCTCCAGGCAGCTTATACACAGATACGCAGTATTTT. It codes for CASSSPGSLYTDTQYF.

The gene calls are TRBV18 and TRBJ1-4, with D possibly being TRBD1 (5 bases). CDR1 is KGHSH and CDR2 is LQKENI in the germline V gene. Trimming took 0 bases from V and 7 from J, leaving 9 bases between them. The CDR3 is 14 residues long. CDR3 DNA: TGTGCCAGCTCACCACCGGGGCACCTTGAAAAACTGTTTTTT. It is translated as CASSPPGHLEKLFF. Filled out from reference TRBV18 and TRBJ1-4, the complete variable domain reads NAGVMQNPRHLVRRRGQEARLRCSPMKGHSHVYWYRQLPEEGLKFMVYLQKENIIDESGMPKERFSAEFPKEGPSILRIQQVVRGDSAAYFCASSPPGHLEKLFFGSGTQLSVL.

The chain couples TRBV30 to TRBJ2-2; 9 bases match TRBD2. The CDR3 contains 14 residues. From germline, CDR1 is GTSNPN and CDR2 SVGIG (reference sequence). V was clipped by 0 bases and J by 4 bases; unmatched bases: 0. Here the CDR3 reads CAWSVAGGTGELFF. CDR3 nucleotides: TGTGCCTGGAGTGTAGCGGGGGGCACCGGGGAGCTGTTTTTT.

In its sample, this clone was seen a few times. The chain is built from TRBV6-6 and TRBJ2-5; 7 nucleotides match TRBD2. The CDR3 length is 15 residues. Losses at the gene ends were 0 bases for V and 5 bases for J; bases not matched to a gene: 6. Germline V lookup: CDR1 MNHNY, CDR2 SVGAGI (reference sequence). The CDR3 is CASSYSPGGRETQYF. In nucleotides, the CDR3 is TGTGCCAGCAGTTACTCGCCGGGAGGTCGGGAGACCCAGTACTTC.

This chain links TRBV30 with TRBJ2-7; 7 bases are shared with TRBD2. Germline V gene sequence: CDR1 GTSNPN, CDR2 SVGIG (reference sequence). With 2 bases clipped from V and 7 bases from J, the junction kept 8 bases outside the gene matches. This CDR3 comprises 13 residues. The CDR3 loop reads CAWSLGWGGEQYF. The CDR3 nucleotides are TGTGCCTGGAGTTTGGGGTGGGGAGGGGAGCAGTACTTC.

The chain couples TRBV28 to TRBJ2-3, with unresolved D. V was cut by 3 bases and J by 14 bases, with 12 bases left in between. The CDR3 contains 11 residues. Germline V gene lookup returns CDR1 MDHEN and CDR2 SYDVKM. CDR3 nucleotide sequence: TGTGCCAGCAGTTTTCGGAACCAGGTGTATTTT. Translated: CASSFRNQVYF.

The rearrangement links TRBV6-5 to TRBJ2-5, with TRBD1 matching 9 bases. Germline CDR1 MNHEY, CDR2 SVGAGI. The CDR3 extends over 14 amino acids. V trimming: 6 bases; J trimming: 5 bases; junction bases outside the gene matches: 7. DNA for the CDR3: TGTGCCAGCAGCATGGACAGGGGTATGGAGACCCAGTACTTC. This translates into CASSMDRGMETQYF.

The chain links TRBV7-6 to TRBJ2-2; tentatively, D is TRBD2 (6 bases). V lost 4 bases, J lost 6 bases, and 9 bases lay in between. Germline V CDR1 and CDR2: SGHVS, FNYEAQ. The CDR3 length is 13 residues. The CDR3 region has the DNA TGTGCCAGCAGCTACCGACTAGCCGGGGAGCTGTTTTTT. Encoded protein: CASSYRLAGELFF.

The chain employs TRBV9 and TRBJ2-1; 10 bases agree with TRBD2. The CDR3 length is 17 residues. V was pared by 0 bases and J by 7 bases, with 10 bases of the junction left unmatched. Germline CDR1 reads SGDLS; CDR2 reads YYNGEE. The CDR3 here is CASSVGGSGRAGNEQFF. CDR3 bases: TGTGCCAGCAGCGTAGGAGGCAGCGGGAGGGCCGGGAATGAGCAGTTCTTC.

This clone is a singleton in its sample. The chain joins TRBV5-6 to TRBJ2-7; 7 bases agree with TRBD1. CDR3 length equals 15 residues. V was clipped by 3 bases and J by 6 bases; unmatched bases: 12. CDR1 SGHDT and CDR2 YYEEEE come from the germline V gene. The CDR3 nucleotides are TGTGCCAGCAGCTCCCCCCGTGACAGGGCTCCCGAGCAGTACTTC. Translation: CASSSPRDRAPEQYF.

This clone was seen only once. The V call is TRBV11-2, the J call TRBJ2-1; the D is unclear. Germline V lookup: CDR1 SGHAT, CDR2 FQNNGV. V was pared by 3 bases and J by 0 bases, with 6 bases between. The CDR3 has 14 residues. In nucleotides, the CDR3 is TGTGCCAGCAGCTTCCCCAACTCCTACAATGAGCAGTTCTTC. As protein: CASSFPNSYNEQFF.

The chain is built from TRBV27 and TRBJ1-1; TRBD1 matches at 10 bases. This CDR3 contains 16 residues. The junction had 12 bases not matched to a gene; V was cut back by 7 bases and J by 4 bases. CDR1 and CDR2 from the germline V gene are MNHEY and SMNVEV (reference sequence). The CDR3 sequence: CASTRRDRGKGTEAFF. CDR3 bases: TGTGCCAGCACCCGAAGGGACAGGGGTAAAGGCACTGAAGCTTTCTTT.

V is TRBV5-6 and J is TRBJ1-1; 7 bases fit TRBD1. The CDR3 has 15 amino acids. Germline lookup yields CDR1 SGHDT and CDR2 YYEEEE. V lost 3 bases to trimming and J lost 0 bases; unmatched junction nucleotides: 5. CDR3 in DNA: TGTGCCAGCAGCTGGGACAGATTTATGAACACTGAAGCTTTCTTT. Translation: CASSWDRFMNTEAFF.